What follows is one T cell receptor beta chain and its context. Its antigen remains unknown. At one of its ends the junction is not consistent with the germline gene, which may arise from a read error. TCRbeta libraries were built with three rounds of nested PCR, modified from ARM-PCR. TCRdb re-called the multiplex PCR reads through MiXCR, storing one row per CDR3 protein. The repertoire consists of 200,000 or so distinct CDR3 sequences, with 71% occurring once and the leading ten covering 20% to 25%. This specimen comes from a study of tumor and adjacent non-tumor tissue in lung cancer. The template was RNA from unsorted bulk tissue. Newly diagnosed lung cancer patients had thoracic surgery in China, August–late 2014, without prior chemotherapy. Findings and caveats of the study: Higher tumor TCR diversity was associated with shorter survival. Normal lung showed higher cumulative top 100 clone frequency than tumor.

Germline loops: CDR1 LGHNT, CDR2 FRNRAP. The CDR3 extends over 15 amino acids. Sequencing input: lung tumor tissue. V usage is TRBV12-5 and J usage is TRBJ2-3; D call uncertain. This receptor was identified in a man in his fifties or sixties with non-small cell lung cancer. CDR3 amino acids: CASVLRQGLTDTQYF. The CDR3 coding sequence is TGTGCTAGTGTTTTGCGGCAAGGGCTTACAGATACGCAGTATTTT.